This T cell receptor (beta chain) was sequenced in a study of blood T cell repertoires in COVID-19. Study-level background: Samples came from the United States, Italy and Spain, spanning acute and convalescent COVID-19.

Seattle cases were enrolled at active infection and followed longitudinally. V was clipped by 3 bases and J by 9 bases; unmatched bases: 3. The germline gives CDR1 SGHTA, CDR2 FQGNSA. CDR3 size: 12 residues. Using immunoSEQ multiplex PCR, the repertoire was profiled, and TCRdb retains in-frame clones only, with some absent. The sample has fewer than 200,000 clones; roughly four fifths are singletons. The sequence came from a woman aged 40 to 50 with COVID-19, enrolled during active disease. Input material: peripheral blood. This rearrangement joins TRBV7-2 to TRBJ2-7; 9 nucleotides agree with TRBD2. As DNA, the CDR3 is TGTGCCAGCAGCTTGCTAGCGGGACGGCAGTACTTC. Protein sequence: CASSLLAGRQYF.